Shown below are 22 T cell receptor beta chains from a single sample sequenced in a study of Ad26.COV2.S vaccination and SARS-CoV-2 variants. Treatment meaning: some 19 received Ad26.COV2.S at low or high dose, single or two shots; 5 received placebo; per-sample allocation not given. On day 63 after the first injection, vaccine and placebo recipients gave samples. Only in-frame clones appear in the TCRdb table, and some are missing; sequencing was by immunoSEQ multiplex PCR. The sample holds hundreds of thousands of clones, roughly 90% seen once. Sample: peripheral blood, taken in a trial of Ad26.COV2.S vaccine versus placebo. Receptors were obtained from a person aged 18-60 years who received the Ad26.COV2.S COVID-19 vaccine or a placebo.

The rearrangement joins TRBV4-3 to TRBJ1-2; D is perhaps TRBD1 (6 bases). Germline CDR1 reads LGHNA; CDR2 reads YSLEER. The ends were cut back, 3 bases at V and 8 bases at J, with 19 bases in the middle. This CDR3 has 15 residues. This CDR3 is CASSQLEARRGGYTF. CDR3 nucleotide sequence: TGCGCCAGCAGCCAGCTCGAGGCCCGTAGGGGGGGCTACACCTTC.

The chain joins TRBV25-1 to TRBJ2-3; TRBD2 matches 7 bases. This CDR3 has 13 residues. V shed 7 bases, J shed 2 bases, and the junction held 3 bases outside the gene matches. Germline CDR1 MGHDK, CDR2 SYGVNS. CDR3 residues: CASNAGATDTQYF. The CDR3 DNA reads as TGTGCCAGCAACGCGGGAGCCACAGATACGCAGTATTTT.

As concerns this clone: This CDR3 is also generated by other DNA sequences in the sample. The rearrangement links TRBV30 to TRBJ1-3, with a possible D match to TRBD1 (5 bases). CDR1 and CDR2 (germline): GTSNPN, SVGIG (reference sequence). Trimming shortened V by 0 bases and J by 4 bases, and 10 bases separated the two germline ends. The CDR3 length is 14 residues. The CDR3 DNA reads as TGTGCCTGGAGTGTTGGGACCCCAGGAAACACCATATATTTT. This encodes CAWSVGTPGNTIYF.

The V call is TRBV6-5, the J call TRBJ1-3; the match to TRBD1 covers 8 bases. Germline V gives CDR1 MNHEY, CDR2 SVGAGI. Germline trimming cut 6 bases from V and 4 bases from J; bases unmatched to any gene: 5. The length of the CDR3 is 14 residues. The CDR3 DNA reads TGTGCCAGCAGCGGACAGGGATGGGGAAACACCATATATTTT. The encoded protein is CASSGQGWGNTIYF.

This sequence joins TRBV24-1 and TRBJ2-2; D not certain. The V gene lost 4 bases and the J gene lost 0 bases, with 8 bases spanning the gap. Per the germline V gene, CDR1 is KGHDR and CDR2 is SFDVKD. This CDR3 has 15 amino acids. The CDR3 nucleotides are TGTGCCACCAGTGAGGTAGAGACGAACACCGGGGAGCTGTTTTTT. Protein: CATSEVETNTGELFF.

This clone is a singleton in its sample. The rearrangement links TRBV15 to TRBJ1-4, with TRBD1 identical over 8 bases. Germline trimming cut 0 bases from V and 9 bases from J; bases unmatched to any gene: 6. CDR3 length: 15 residues. CDR1 is LNHNV, CDR2 YYDKDF, per germline (reference sequence). The DNA of the CDR3 is TGTGCCACCAGCAGAGAGGTCAGGGGGCTGCAAAAACTGTTTTTT. Protein product: CATSREVRGLQKLFF. Filled out from reference TRBV15 and TRBJ1-4, the complete variable domain reads DAMVIQNPRYQVTQFGKPVTLSCSQTLNHNVMYWYQQKSSQAPKLLFHYYDKDFNNEADTPDNFQSRRPNTSFCFLDIRSPGLGDTAMYLCATSREVRGLQKLFFGSGTQLSVL.

The gene calls are TRBV6-2 or TRBV6-3 and TRBJ2-2, with D hard to call. Germline CDR1 and CDR2: MNHEY and SVGEGT. The CDR3 length is 13 residues. V dropped 8 bases and J dropped 2 bases, with 9 bases sitting between them. The CDR3, as DNA: TGTGCCAGCGGCCATGAAAACACCGGGGAGCTGTTTTTT. Residues: CASGHENTGELFF.

The chain employs TRBV10-3 and TRBJ1-3, with 9 positions matching TRBD1. This CDR3 is 14 amino acids long. V lost 6 bases and J lost 3; bases outside the gene matches: 3. Germline CDR1 and CDR2: ENHRY and SYGVKD. The DNA of the CDR3 is TGTGCCATCAGGGGACAGGGAGGTGGAAACACCATATATTTT. It is translated as CAIRGQGGGNTIYF.

This chain connects TRBV19 to TRBJ2-7; no clear D. Deletions cut 1 base from V and 2 bases from J, with 6 bases between. This CDR3 has 13 residues. Per germline, CDR1 LNHDA and CDR2 SQIVND (reference sequence). In nucleotides, the CDR3 is TGTGCCAGTAGTATAGGAGCCCCCTACGAGCAGTACTTC. Amino acids: CASSIGAPYEQYF.

The chain links TRBV27 to TRBJ2-1, with D possibly matching TRBD2 (6 bases). This CDR3 contains 17 residues. CDR1 MNHEY and CDR2 SMNVEV come from the germline V gene (reference sequence). Between the trimmed V and J ends, which lost 5 bases and 0 bases, there was a span of 17 bases. CDR3 protein: CASSLAPGVSSYNEQFF. CDR3 DNA sequence: TGTGCCAGCAGTCTGGCCCCGGGGGTGAGCTCCTACAATGAGCAGTTCTTC.

The chain has TRBV19 and TRBJ1-4; TRBD1 agrees at 7 bases. Germline CDR1 LNHDA, CDR2 SQIVND (reference sequence). V lost 0 bases to trimming and J lost 9 bases; unmatched junction nucleotides: 10. This CDR3 has 16 amino acids. CDR3 DNA: TGTGCCAGTAGTATAGATATGACAGGGTGGGGGAAAAAACTGTTTTTT. This translates into CASSIDMTGWGKKLFF. Together with reference TRBV19 and TRBJ1-4, the CDR3 gives the full variable domain: DGGITQSPKYLFRKEGQNVTLSCEQNLNHDAMYWYRQDPGQGLRLIYYSQIVNDFQKGDIAEGYSVSREKKESFPLTVTSAQKNPTAFYLCASSIDMTGWGKKLFFGSGTQLSVL.

This sequence joins TRBV30 and TRBJ2-1, with a possible D match to TRBD2 (5 bases). CDR3 length: 11 amino acids. V shed 6 bases and J shed 12 bases, with 15 bases lying between them. The germline gives CDR1 GTSNPN, CDR2 SVGIG (reference sequence). This CDR3 reads CACSPGKAQFF. The DNA for the CDR3 is TGTGCCTGTTCCCCCGGGAAAGCGCAGTTCTTC. Variable domain in full (rest from reference TRBV30 and TRBJ2-1): SQTIHQWPATLVQPVGSPLSLECTVEGTSNPNLYWYRQAAGRGLQLLFYSVGIGQISSEVPQNLSASRPQDRQFILSSKKLLLSDSGFYLCACSPGKAQFFGPGTRLTVL.

The chain uses TRBV30 and TRBJ2-7; D may be TRBD1 or TRBD2 (6 bases each). The V gene lost 5 bases and the J gene lost 4 bases, with 18 bases spanning the gap. This CDR3 contains 14 residues. In germline, CDR1 is GTSNPN, CDR2 SVGIG (reference sequence). CDR3 in amino acids: CAWSGGGSLYEQYF. The CDR3 coding sequence is TGTGCCTGGTCTGGAGGGGGGTCCCTATACGAGCAGTACTTC.

V gene TRBV27 combines with J gene TRBJ2-1; 8 bases map to TRBD1. The junction had 11 bases not matched to a gene; V was cut back by 6 bases and J by 10 bases. Germline V gene lookup returns CDR1 MNHEY and CDR2 SMNVEV (reference sequence). CDR3 length: 14 residues. As DNA, the CDR3 is TGTGCCAGCAGCTCTCGGGACAGGAGGCACGAGCAGTTCTTC. As protein: CASSSRDRRHEQFF.

This clone was found once. The chain uses TRBV6-5 and TRBJ1-4; 8 nucleotides line up with TRBD1. This CDR3 region has 15 residues. V lost 2 bases and J lost 5; bases outside the gene matches: 4. The germline CDR1 and CDR2 sequences are MNHEY and SVGAGI. In nucleotides, the CDR3 is TGTGCCAGCAGTTACGATACAGGGGGGAATGAAAAACTGTTTTTT. The encoded protein is CASSYDTGGNEKLFF.

The CDR3 region is CASSLAEVIAGLNYGYTF. As DNA, the CDR3 is TGTGCCAGCAGCTTAGCGGAGGTTATAGCAGGGTTAAACTATGGCTACACCTTC. The chain employs TRBV7-2 and TRBJ1-2, with D perhaps matching TRBD1 (5 bases). The germline V gene has CDR1 SGHTA and CDR2 FQGNSA. The CDR3 loop spans 18 amino acids. V was cut by 0 bases and J by 2 bases, with 19 bases left in between.

The chain uses TRBV7-6 and TRBJ2-3; TRBD2 agrees at 7 bases. With 2 bases clipped from V and 5 bases from J, the junction kept 7 bases outside the gene matches. There are 15 residues in the CDR3. Germline V gene lookup returns CDR1 SGHVS and CDR2 FNYEAQ. The CDR3 DNA reads as TGTGCCAGCAGCTTAAGGGCGGGAGCGGGAGATACGCAGTATTTT. This gives the protein CASSLRAGAGDTQYF.

The rearrangement uses TRBV16 and TRBJ2-7; D is perhaps TRBD1 or TRBD2 (6 bases each). This CDR3 has 13 residues. Trimming took off 2 bases at V and 4 bases at J, with 9 bases between the two ends. The V gene's germline CDR1 is KGHSY and CDR2 FQNENV. In DNA form, the CDR3 reads TGTGCCAGCAGCCAAAGGGGGGCGTACGAGCAGTACTTC. Translation: CASSQRGAYEQYF.

In DNA form, the CDR3 reads TGTGCCAGTAGTACGACTAGCGTGCGCACAGATACGCAGTATTTT. Translating gives CASSTTSVRTDTQYF. The rearrangement uses TRBV19 and TRBJ2-3, with 8 bases identical to TRBD2. J gave up 1 base and V 4 bases, and 4 bases lay outside the gene matches. CDR1 is LNHDA and CDR2 is SQIVND in the germline V gene (reference sequence). This CDR3 spans 15 amino acids. Full variable domain (missing parts from reference TRBV19 and TRBJ2-3): DGGITQSPKYLFRKEGQNVTLSCEQNLNHDAMYWYRQDPGQGLRLIYYSQIVNDFQKGDIAEGYSVSREKKESFPLTVTSAQKNPTAFYLCASSTTSVRTDTQYFGPGTRLTVL.

The V call is TRBV29-1, the J call TRBJ2-7; 7 bases match TRBD1. With V trimmed by 6 bases and J by 1 base, 6 bases remained unmatched. Germline V CDR1 and CDR2: SQVTM, ANQGSEA. This CDR3 is built from 13 residues. The CDR3 is CSVITGESYEQYF. The CDR3 region has the DNA TGCAGCGTAATAACAGGGGAATCCTACGAGCAGTACTTC.

This clone occurred a few times. This sequence joins TRBV6-5 and TRBJ1-1; 7 bases agree with TRBD1. V trimming: 6 bases; J trimming: 7 bases; junction bases outside the gene matches: 14. The CDR3 spans 15 residues. CDR1 and CDR2 from the germline V gene are MNHEY and SVGAGI. The CDR3 DNA follows: TGTGCCAGCAGACTACAAATAGGACAGGCCAGTGAAGCTTTCTTT. Residues: CASRLQIGQASEAFF.

The chain couples TRBV27 to TRBJ1-1; D uncertain. Per the germline V gene, CDR1 is MNHEY and CDR2 is SMNVEV (reference sequence). The CDR3 is 16 amino acids. V lost 2 bases and J 0 bases, leaving 13 bases between the germline ends. The CDR3 DNA reads as TGTGCCAGCAGTTTAGTACCCTTGGGGATGAACACTGAAGCTTTCTTT. It translates to CASSLVPLGMNTEAFF.